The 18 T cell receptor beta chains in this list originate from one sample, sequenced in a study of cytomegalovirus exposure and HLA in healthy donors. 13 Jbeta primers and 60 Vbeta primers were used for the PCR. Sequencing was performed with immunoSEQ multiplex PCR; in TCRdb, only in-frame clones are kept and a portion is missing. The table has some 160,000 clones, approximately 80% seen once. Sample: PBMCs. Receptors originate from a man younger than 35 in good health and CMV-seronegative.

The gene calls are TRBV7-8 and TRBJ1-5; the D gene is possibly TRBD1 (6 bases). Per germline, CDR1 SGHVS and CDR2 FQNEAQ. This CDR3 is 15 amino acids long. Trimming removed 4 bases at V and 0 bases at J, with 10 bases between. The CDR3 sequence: CASSSRTDSNQPQHF. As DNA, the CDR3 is TGTGCCAGCAGCTCCAGGACAGATAGCAATCAGCCCCAGCATTTT.

In DNA form, the CDR3 reads TGTGCCAGCAGCTTAGAAGGCGGGGCGGATACGCAGTATTTT. This translates into CASSLEGGADTQYF. The chain recombines TRBV7-9 with TRBJ2-3; perhaps TRBD2 as D (6 bases). Per germline, CDR1 SEHNR and CDR2 FQNEAQ (reference sequence). The CDR3 runs to 14 residues. Trimming removed 1 base at V and 6 bases at J, with 11 bases between.

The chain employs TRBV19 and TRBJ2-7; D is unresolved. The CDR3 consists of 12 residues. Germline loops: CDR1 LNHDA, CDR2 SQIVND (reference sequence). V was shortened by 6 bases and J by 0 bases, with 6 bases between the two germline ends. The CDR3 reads CASSPNSYEQYF. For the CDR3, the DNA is TGTGCCAGTAGCCCAAACTCCTACGAGCAGTACTTC.

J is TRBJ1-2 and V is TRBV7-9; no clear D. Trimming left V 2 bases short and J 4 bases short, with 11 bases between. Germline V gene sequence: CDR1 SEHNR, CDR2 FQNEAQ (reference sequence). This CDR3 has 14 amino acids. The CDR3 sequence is CASSLWEGSYGYTF. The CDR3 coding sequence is TGTGCCAGCAGCTTATGGGAGGGCAGCTATGGCTACACCTTC.

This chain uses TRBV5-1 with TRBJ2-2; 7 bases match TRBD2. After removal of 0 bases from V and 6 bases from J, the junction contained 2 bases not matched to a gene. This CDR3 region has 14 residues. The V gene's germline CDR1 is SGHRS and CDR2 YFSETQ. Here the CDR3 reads CASSLGLASGELFF. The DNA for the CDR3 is TGCGCCAGCAGCTTGGGACTAGCCTCCGGGGAGCTGTTTTTT.

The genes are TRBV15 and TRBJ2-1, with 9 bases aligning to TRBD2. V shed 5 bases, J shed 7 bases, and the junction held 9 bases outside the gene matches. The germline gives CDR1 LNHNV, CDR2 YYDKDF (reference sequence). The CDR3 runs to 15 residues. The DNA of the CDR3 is TGTGCCACCAGCCGCCCTAGCGGGATCGGGAATGAGCAGTTCTTC. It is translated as CATSRPSGIGNEQFF.

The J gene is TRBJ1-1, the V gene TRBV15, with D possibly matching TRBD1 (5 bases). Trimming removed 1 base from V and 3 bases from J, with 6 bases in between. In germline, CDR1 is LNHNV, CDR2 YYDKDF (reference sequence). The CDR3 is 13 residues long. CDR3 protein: CATSRVRDTEAFF. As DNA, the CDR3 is TGTGCCACCAGCAGAGTCAGGGACACTGAAGCTTTCTTT.

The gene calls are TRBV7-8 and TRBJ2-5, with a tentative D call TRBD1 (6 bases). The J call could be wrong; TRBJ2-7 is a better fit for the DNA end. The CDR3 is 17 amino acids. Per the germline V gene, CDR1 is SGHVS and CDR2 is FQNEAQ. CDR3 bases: TGTGCCAGCAGCTCAAGGGGGAGAGCCCCGAACTCCTACGAGCAGTACTTC. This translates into CASSSRGRAPNSYEQYF.

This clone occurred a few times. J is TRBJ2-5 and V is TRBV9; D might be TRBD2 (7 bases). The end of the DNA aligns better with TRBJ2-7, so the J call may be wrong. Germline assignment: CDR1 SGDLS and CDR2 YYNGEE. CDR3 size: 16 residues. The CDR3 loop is CASSPGEGLGYYEQYF. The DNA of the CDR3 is TGTGCCAGCAGCCCAGGGGAGGGGCTGGGATACTACGAGCAGTACTTC.

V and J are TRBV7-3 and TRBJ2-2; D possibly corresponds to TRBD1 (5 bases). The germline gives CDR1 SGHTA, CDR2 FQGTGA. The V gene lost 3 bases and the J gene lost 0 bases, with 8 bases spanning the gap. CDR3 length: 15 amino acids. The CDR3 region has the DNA TGTGCCAGCAGCTTGGGGCACCCGAACACCGGGGAGCTGTTTTTT. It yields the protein CASSLGHPNTGELFF.

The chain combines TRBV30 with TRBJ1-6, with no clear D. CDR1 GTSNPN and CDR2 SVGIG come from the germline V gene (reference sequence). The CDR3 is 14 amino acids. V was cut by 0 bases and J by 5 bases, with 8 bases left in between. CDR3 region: CAWSVVSNNSPLHF. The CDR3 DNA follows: TGTGCCTGGAGTGTAGTTAGTAATAATTCACCCCTCCACTTT. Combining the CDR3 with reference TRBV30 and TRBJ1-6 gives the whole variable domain SQTIHQWPATLVQPVGSPLSLECTVEGTSNPNLYWYRQAAGRGLQLLFYSVGIGQISSEVPQNLSASRPQDRQFILSSKKLLLSDSGFYLCAWSVVSNNSPLHFGNGTRLTVT.

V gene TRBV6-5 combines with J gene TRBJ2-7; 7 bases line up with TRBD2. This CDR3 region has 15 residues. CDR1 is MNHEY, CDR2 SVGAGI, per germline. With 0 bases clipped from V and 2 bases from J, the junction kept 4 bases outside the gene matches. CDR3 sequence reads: CASSYSGGRTYEQYF. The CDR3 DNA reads TGTGCCAGCAGTTACTCGGGGGGGAGGACCTACGAGCAGTACTTC.

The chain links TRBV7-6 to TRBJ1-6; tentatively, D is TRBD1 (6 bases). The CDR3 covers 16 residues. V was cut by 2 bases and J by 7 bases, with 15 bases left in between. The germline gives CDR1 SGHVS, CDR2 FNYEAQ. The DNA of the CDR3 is TGTGCCAGCAGCTTAAGGGGGAAGTCTGGGAATTCACCCCTCCACTTT. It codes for CASSLRGKSGNSPLHF.

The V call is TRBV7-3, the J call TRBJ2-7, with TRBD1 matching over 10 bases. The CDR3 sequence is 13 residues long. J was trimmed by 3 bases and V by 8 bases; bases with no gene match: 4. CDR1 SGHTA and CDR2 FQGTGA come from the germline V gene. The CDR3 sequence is CASGWDRGYEQYF. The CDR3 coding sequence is TGTGCCAGCGGATGGGACAGGGGCTACGAGCAGTACTTC.

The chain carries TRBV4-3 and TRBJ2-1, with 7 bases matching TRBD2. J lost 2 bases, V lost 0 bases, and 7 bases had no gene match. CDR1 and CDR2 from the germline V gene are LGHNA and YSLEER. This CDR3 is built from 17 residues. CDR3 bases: TGCGCCAGCAGCCAAGATGGAGCGGGGTTACCCTACAATGAGCAGTTCTTC. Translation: CASSQDGAGLPYNEQFF.

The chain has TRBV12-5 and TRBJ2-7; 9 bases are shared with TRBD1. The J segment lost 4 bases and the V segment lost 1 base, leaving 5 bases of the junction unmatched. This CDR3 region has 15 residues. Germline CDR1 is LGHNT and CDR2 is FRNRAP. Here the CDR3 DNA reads TGTGCTAGTGGTTTGGGGGACAGGGCGGGGTACGAGCAGTACTTC. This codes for CASGLGDRAGYEQYF.

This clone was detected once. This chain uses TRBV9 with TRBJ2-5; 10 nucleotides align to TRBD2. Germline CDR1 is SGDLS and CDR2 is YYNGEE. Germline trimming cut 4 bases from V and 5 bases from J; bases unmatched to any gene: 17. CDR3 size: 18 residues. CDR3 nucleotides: TGTGCCAGCAGCCCCCGAGATAGTAGCGGGGGGACTGTCGAGACCCAGTACTTC. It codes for CASSPRDSSGGTVETQYF.

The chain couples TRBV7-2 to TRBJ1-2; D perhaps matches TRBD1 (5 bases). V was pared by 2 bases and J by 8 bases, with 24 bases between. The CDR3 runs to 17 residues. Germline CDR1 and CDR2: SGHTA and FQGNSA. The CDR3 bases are TGTGCCAGCAGCTTACGTCCAGGACACTCCAGGGTAGACGGCTACACCTTC. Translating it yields CASSLRPGHSRVDGYTF.